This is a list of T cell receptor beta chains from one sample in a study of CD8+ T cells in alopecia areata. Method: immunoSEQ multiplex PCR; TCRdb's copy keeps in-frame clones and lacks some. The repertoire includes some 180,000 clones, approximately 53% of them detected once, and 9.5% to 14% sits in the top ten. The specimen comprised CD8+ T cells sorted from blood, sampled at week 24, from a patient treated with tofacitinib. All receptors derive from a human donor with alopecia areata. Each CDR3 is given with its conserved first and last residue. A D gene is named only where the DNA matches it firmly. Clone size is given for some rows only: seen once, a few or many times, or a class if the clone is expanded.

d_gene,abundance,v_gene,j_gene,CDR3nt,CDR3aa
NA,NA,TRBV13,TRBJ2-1,TGTGCCAGCAGCTTCCCCGGGCCCCAAAGAAGTGAGCAGTTCTTC,CASSFPGPQRSEQFF
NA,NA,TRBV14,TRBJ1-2,TGTGCCAGCAGCCAAGATTGGAAAGGACAGTCACATGGCTACACCTTC,CASSQDWKGQSHGYTF
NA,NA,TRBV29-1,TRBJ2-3,TGCAGCGTTGAATATCGGAGGGGCGGTAAAGATACGCAGTATTTT,CSVEYRRGGKDTQYF
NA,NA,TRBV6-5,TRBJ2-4,TGTGCCAGCAGTTGGGGGACCGACCGAGACATTCAGTACTTC,CASSWGTDRDIQYF
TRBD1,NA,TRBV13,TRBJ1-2,TGTGCCAGCAGCCGCGACAGGGACTACGGCTACACCTTC,CASSRDRDYGYTF
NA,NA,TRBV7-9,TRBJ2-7,TGTGCCAGCGGGAGATCGACCCGGTCTCCGTACGAGCAGTACTTC,CASGRSTRSPYEQYF
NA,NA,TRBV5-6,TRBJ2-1,TGTGCCAGCAGCCGTGAGATTTACAATGAGCAGTTCTTC,CASSREIYNEQFF
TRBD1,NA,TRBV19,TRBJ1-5,TGTGCCAGTAGTGCGGACAGGGGGATTGACAATCAGCCCCAGCATTTT,CASSADRGIDNQPQHF
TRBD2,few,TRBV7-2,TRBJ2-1,TGTGCCAGCAGCTTAGGCGGGGGGCTCAATGAGCAGTTCTTC,CASSLGGGLNEQFF
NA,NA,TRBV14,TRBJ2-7,TGTGCCAGCAGCCTCACTACGGACCCGCATTCCGACTACGAGCAGTACTTC,CASSLTTDPHSDYEQYF
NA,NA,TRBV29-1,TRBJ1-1,TGCAGCGTTGGAAAGAACACTGAAGCTTTCTTT,CSVGKNTEAFF
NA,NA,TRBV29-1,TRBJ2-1,TGCAGCGTTGAAGCTTCTCAGGGGAATGAGCAGTTCTTC,CSVEASQGNEQFF
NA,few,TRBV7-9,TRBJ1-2,TGTGCCAGCAGCTCGGAGGGGAACTATGGCTACACCTTC,CASSSEGNYGYTF
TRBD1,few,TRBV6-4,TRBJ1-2,TGTGCCAGCAGTCCTGGGACAGGTTCCTATGGCTACACCTTC,CASSPGTGSYGYTF
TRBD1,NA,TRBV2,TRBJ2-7,TGTGCCAGCAGTGAGGGGACAGGGATATCCGAGCAGTACTTC,CASSEGTGISEQYF
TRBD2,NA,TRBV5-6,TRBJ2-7,TGTGCCAGCCGCGGGGGAACCTACGAGCAGTACTTC,CASRGGTYEQYF
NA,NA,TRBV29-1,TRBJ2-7,TGCAGCGTTGGAGGGGGGGCGAGCTCCTACGAGCAGTACTTC,CSVGGGASSYEQYF
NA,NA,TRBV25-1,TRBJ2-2,TGTGCCAGCAGGACAGGCACCGGGGAGCTGTTTTTT,CASRTGTGELFF
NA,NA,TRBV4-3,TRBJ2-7,TGCGCCAGCAGCCAAGGCTCAGGATCCTACGAGCAGTACTTC,CASSQGSGSYEQYF
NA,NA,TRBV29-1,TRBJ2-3,TGCAGCGTTGATCCCGGGCAAAGCGAAACAGATACGCAGTATTTT,CSVDPGQSETDTQYF
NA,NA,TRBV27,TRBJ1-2,TGTGCCAGCAGTTCGGGGGAGGAGTATACCTTC,CASSSGEEYTF
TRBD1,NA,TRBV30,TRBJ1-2,TGTGCCTGGAGCGCCGGGGACAGGGCCTCTGGCTACACCTTC,CAWSAGDRASGYTF
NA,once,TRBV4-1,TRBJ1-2,TGCGCCAGCAGCCAAGAAATTCGGACGGCCCCTAACTATGGCTACACCTTC,CASSQEIRTAPNYGYTF
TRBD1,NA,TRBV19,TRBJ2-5,TGTGCCAGTGCTAAGGGACAGGACTACCAAGAGACCCAGTACTTC,CASAKGQDYQETQYF
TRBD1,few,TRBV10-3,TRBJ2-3,TGTGCCATCAGTGAGTTGGGACAGCGCACAGATACGCAGTATTTT,CAISELGQRTDTQYF
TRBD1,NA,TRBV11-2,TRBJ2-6,TGTGCCAGCAGATCGGGACAGGGGCCCAACGTCCTGACTTTC,CASRSGQGPNVLTF
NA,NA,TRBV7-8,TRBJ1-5,TGTGCCAGCAGCCAAACAGGGCGCAATCAGCCCCAGCATTTT,CASSQTGRNQPQHF
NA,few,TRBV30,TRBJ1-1,TGTGCCTGGAGTATGTTTATGAACACTGAAGCTTTCTTT,CAWSMFMNTEAFF
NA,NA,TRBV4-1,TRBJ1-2,TGCGCCAGCAGCCAGGAAGGATTCTATGGCTACACCTTC,CASSQEGFYGYTF
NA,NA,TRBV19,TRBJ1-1,TGTGCCAGTAGTTCAAGGGGTACTGAAGCTTTCTTT,CASSSRGTEAFF
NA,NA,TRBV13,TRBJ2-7,TGTGCCAGCAGTCATACCAACCGAGCCTACGAGCAGTACTTC,CASSHTNRAYEQYF